What follows are 20 T cell receptor beta chains derived from one specimen sequenced in a study of shared clonotypes between healthy human individuals. Sequencing was performed with immunoSEQ multiplex PCR; in TCRdb, only in-frame clones are kept and a portion is missing. The data contain about 1,800,000 clones, less than 95% of them singletons. Terminally differentiated effector memory CD45RA+ cells were excluded from the naive CD8 cells, which were CD45RO-negative and positively selected for CCR7. Source material: naive CD8+ T cells sorted from blood. The source of these receptors is a man aged 18 to 29 in good health.

This clone was counted a single time. The genes are TRBV14 and TRBJ2-2; 9 positions match TRBD2. Losses at the gene ends were 1 base for V and 7 bases for J; bases not matched to a gene: 10. The length of the CDR3 is 17 residues. Germline-derived CDR1 and CDR2 are SGHDN and FVKESK. CDR3: CASSQVAGGPEDGELFF. In DNA form, the CDR3 reads TGTGCCAGCAGCCAAGTTGCGGGAGGGCCTGAGGACGGGGAGCTGTTTTTT.

The V and J genes are TRBV6-1 and TRBJ2-2; D gene uncertain. Germline CDR1 reads MNHNS; CDR2 reads SASEGT. Trimming shortened V by 8 bases and J by 3 bases, and 16 bases separated the two germline ends. CDR3 length: 15 amino acids. This CDR3 reads CASLPEAPHTGELFF. Written as DNA, the CDR3 is TGTGCCAGCTTACCAGAAGCCCCCCACACCGGGGAGCTGTTTTTT.

This clone was picked up one time. One junction end does not reproduce the germline sequence, and a read error may be involved. The chain carries TRBV7-7 and TRBJ2-2; perhaps TRBD1 as D (5 bases). This CDR3 has 15 residues. Germline assignment: CDR1 SSHAT and CDR2 FNYEAQ (reference sequence). DNA for the CDR3: TGTGCTAGCAGCCTGGGTAGGGGTGTCACCGGGGAGCTGTTTTTT. Translating it yields CASSLGRGVTGELFF. The full variable domain, with the rest looked up from reference TRBV7-7 and TRBJ2-2, is GAGVSQSPRYKVTKRGQDVTLRCDPISSHATLYWYQQALGQGPEFLTYFNYEAQPDKSGLPSDRFSAERPEGSISTLTIQRTEQRDSAMYRCASSLGRGVTGELFFGEGSRLTVL.

With regard to this clone: The sample carries other DNA sequences with the same CDR3. The chain employs TRBV9 and TRBJ2-7; 7 nucleotides line up with TRBD2. V was clipped by 4 bases and J by 3 bases; unmatched bases: 4. The germline gives CDR1 SGDLS, CDR2 YYNGEE. The CDR3 has 13 amino acids. The CDR3 coding sequence is TGTGCCAGCAGCTCGGGGGGTTTCTACGAGCAGTACTTC. Translated, it gives CASSSGGFYEQYF.

The rearrangement links TRBV28 to TRBJ2-4, with TRBD2 as a possible D gene (6 bases). This CDR3 is 15 amino acids long. Trimming pared 3 bases from V and 1 base from J, leaving 10 bases between. Germline V gene data show CDR1 as MDHEN and CDR2 as SYDVKM. The CDR3 DNA reads as TGTGCCAGCAGTTTTGGGGAGGTTGCCAAAAACATTCAGTACTTC. Its translation: CASSFGEVAKNIQYF.

The chain joins TRBV6-6 to TRBJ2-7; unclear D gene. The CDR3 has 9 residues. Germline CDR1 and CDR2: MNHNY and SVGAGI (reference sequence). The V end was cut by 8 bases, the J end by 6 bases, with 5 bases between. CDR3 region: CASCCEQYF. CDR3 in DNA: TGTGCCAGCTGTTGCGAGCAGTACTTC.

This sequence joins TRBV28 and TRBJ1-6; D is perhaps TRBD1 (6 bases). CDR3 length: 16 amino acids. Germline CDR1 and CDR2: MDHEN and SYDVKM. The V gene lost 6 bases and the J gene lost 7 bases, with 19 bases spanning the gap. In DNA, the CDR3 is TGTGCCAGCAGCCCCAGATGGGGGCGTGGAAATTCACCCCTCCACTTT. Protein: CASSPRWGRGNSPLHF.

The J gene is TRBJ2-7, the V gene TRBV7-9; D possibly corresponds to TRBD2 (5 bases). Trimming removed 5 bases at V and 1 base at J, with 18 bases between. The CDR3 has 16 amino acids. Germline-derived CDR1 and CDR2 are SEHNR and FQNEAQ (reference sequence). This CDR3 is CASSGNRDGFSYEQYF. The CDR3 nucleotides are TGTGCCAGCAGCGGAAACCGGGATGGATTTTCCTACGAGCAGTACTTC.

On this clone: Distinct nucleotide sequences in the sample also encode this CDR3. This rearrangement joins TRBV5-8 to TRBJ2-7; 11 positions agree with TRBD2. The CDR3 has 15 residues. With V trimmed by 2 bases and J by 2 bases, 3 bases remained unmatched. CDR1 is SGHTS, CDR2 YDEGEE, per germline. The CDR3 sequence: CASSLVAGGPYEQYF. The CDR3 DNA reads as TGTGCCAGCAGCTTAGTAGCGGGGGGGCCCTACGAGCAGTACTTC.

This chain links TRBV20-1 with TRBJ2-3; D ambiguous. CDR1 is DFQATT, CDR2 SNEGSKA, per germline (reference sequence). The V end was cut by 5 bases, the J end by 11 bases, with 11 bases between. The CDR3 loop spans 10 amino acids. The DNA for the CDR3 is TGCAGTGCTCCCTACGTCCTGCAGTATTTT. Amino acids: CSAPYVLQYF.

As concerns this clone: At the DNA level, this CDR3 is encoded by other sequences in the same sample as well. The chain is built from TRBV27 and TRBJ2-1; D is undetermined. Germline lookup yields CDR1 MNHEY and CDR2 SMNVEV (reference sequence). V lost 5 bases to trimming and J lost 0 bases, with 2 bases between them. This CDR3 contains 12 residues. For the CDR3, the DNA is TGTGCCAGCAGTGCCTCCTACAATGAGCAGTTCTTC. Its protein is CASSASYNEQFF.

This sequence joins TRBV4-1 and TRBJ2-3; D tentatively fits TRBD1 or TRBD2 (5 bases each). CDR3 size: 15 residues. V dropped 0 bases and J dropped 4 bases, with 11 bases sitting between them. Germline V lookup: CDR1 MGHRA, CDR2 YSYEKL. CDR3 protein: CASSQDGTSADTQYF. The CDR3 DNA sequence: TGCGCCAGCAGCCAAGATGGGACGTCCGCAGATACGCAGTATTTT.

This sequence joins TRBV9 and TRBJ2-7; TRBD1 agrees at 7 bases. With 3 bases clipped from V and 2 bases from J, the junction kept 8 bases outside the gene matches. The CDR3 consists of 15 residues. Per the germline V gene, CDR1 is SGDLS and CDR2 is YYNGEE. DNA for the CDR3: TGTGCCAGCAGCGCGAGGGACAGCGGCCCCTACGAGCAGTACTTC. Amino acid sequence: CASSARDSGPYEQYF.

J is TRBJ1-5 and V is TRBV9, with unresolved D. CDR1 and CDR2 (germline): SGDLS, YYNGEE. Trimming took 0 bases from V and 10 from J, leaving 14 bases between them. There are 14 residues in the CDR3. The DNA for the CDR3 is TGTGCCAGCAGCGTAGAGGACGGTACTGGCCCCCAGCATTTT. Its translation is CASSVEDGTGPQHF. The whole variable domain, remainder taken from reference TRBV9 and TRBJ1-5, is DSGVTQTPKHLITATGQRVTLRCSPRSGDLSVYWYQQSLDQGLQFLIQYYNGEERAKGNILERFSAQQFPDLHSELNLSSLELGDSALYFCASSVEDGTGPQHFGDGTRLSIL.

The V call is TRBV11-2, the J call TRBJ2-5; weak D call: TRBD2 (5 bases). Germline CDR1 and CDR2: SGHAT and FQNNGV. Trimming stripped 1 base from V and 4 bases from J, with 10 bases between. This CDR3 contains 14 residues. In DNA, the CDR3 is TGTGCCAGCAGCTTAGGCGCGGGCCCAGAGACCCAGTACTTC. This gives the protein CASSLGAGPETQYF.

The chain links TRBV27 to TRBJ1-1; weak D call: TRBD1 (6 bases). The CDR3 consists of 15 residues. The germline V gene has CDR1 MNHEY and CDR2 SMNVEV (reference sequence). Trimming took off 4 bases at V and 5 bases at J, with 17 bases between the two ends. CDR3 region: CASSSLPVGGTEAFF. In DNA, the CDR3 is TGTGCCAGCAGTTCCCTCCCCGTAGGGGGGACTGAAGCTTTCTTT.

As for this clone: Other DNA sequences in the same sample also yield this CDR3. The chain joins TRBV4-1 to TRBJ1-5; D is uncertain. Trimming took 1 base from V and 0 from J, leaving 7 bases between them. The CDR3 spans 15 residues. Germline values: CDR1 MGHRA, CDR2 YSYEKL. The CDR3 spells CASSQAGYSNQPQHF. CDR3 in DNA: TGCGCCAGCAGCCAAGCGGGTTATAGCAATCAGCCCCAGCATTTT.

CDR3: CASSRRTSGMVNEQFF. The CDR3 nucleotides read TGTGCCAGCAGCCGACGAACTAGCGGGATGGTCAATGAGCAGTTCTTC. The rearrangement joins TRBV5-6 to TRBJ2-1; 10 bases agree with TRBD2. Germline V gene sequence: CDR1 SGHDT, CDR2 YYEEEE. The CDR3 totals 16 residues. The junction had 10 bases not matched to a gene; V was cut back by 4 bases and J by 6 bases.

This clone was seen just once. V and J are TRBV27 and TRBJ2-7; the D is unclear. The CDR3 covers 15 residues. V lost 0 bases to trimming and J lost 3 bases, with 12 bases between them. Germline CDR1 reads MNHEY; CDR2 reads SMNVEV (reference sequence). The CDR3 loop reads CASSLSNSPYYEQYF. In nucleotides, the CDR3 is TGTGCCAGCAGTTTATCTAACAGTCCTTACTACGAGCAGTACTTC.

Comment on this clone: A read error may produce the germline difference seen at one junction end. The chain recombines TRBV27 with TRBJ1-1; a possible D gene is TRBD1 (6 bases). In germline, CDR1 is MNHEY, CDR2 SMNVEV (reference sequence). This CDR3 comprises 13 residues. CDR3 protein: CASATGPNTEAFF. The CDR3, as DNA: TGTGCCAGCGCGACAGGCCCGAACACTGAGGCTTTCTTT.